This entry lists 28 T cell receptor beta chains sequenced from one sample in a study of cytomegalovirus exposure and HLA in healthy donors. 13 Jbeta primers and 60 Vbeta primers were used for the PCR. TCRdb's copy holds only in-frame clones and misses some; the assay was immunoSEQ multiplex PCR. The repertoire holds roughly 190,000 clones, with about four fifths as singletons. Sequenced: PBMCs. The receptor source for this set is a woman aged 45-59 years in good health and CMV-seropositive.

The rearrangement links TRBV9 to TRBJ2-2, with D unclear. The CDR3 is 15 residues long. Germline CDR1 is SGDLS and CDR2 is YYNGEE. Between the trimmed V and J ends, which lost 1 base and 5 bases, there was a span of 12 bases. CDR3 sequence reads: CASSVTGALTGELFF. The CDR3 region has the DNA TGTGCCAGCAGCGTAACCGGAGCTTTAACCGGGGAGCTGTTTTTT.

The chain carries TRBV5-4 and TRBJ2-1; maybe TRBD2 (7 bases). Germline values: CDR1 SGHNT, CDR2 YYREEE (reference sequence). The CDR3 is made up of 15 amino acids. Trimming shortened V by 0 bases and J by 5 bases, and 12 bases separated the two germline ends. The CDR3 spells CASSLGGGGHNEQFF. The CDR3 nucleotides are TGTGCCAGCAGCTTGGGAGGGGGGGGGCACAATGAGCAGTTCTTC.

Written as DNA, the CDR3 is TGTGCCAGCAGAGACGGACAGGCGATAACTGGAAACACCATATATTTT. Amino acids: CASRDGQAITGNTIYF. The chain links TRBV28 to TRBJ1-3; 7 positions match TRBD1. CDR3 length: 16 residues. Germline V gives CDR1 MDHEN, CDR2 SYDVKM. Germline trimming cut 6 bases from V and 2 bases from J; bases unmatched to any gene: 10.

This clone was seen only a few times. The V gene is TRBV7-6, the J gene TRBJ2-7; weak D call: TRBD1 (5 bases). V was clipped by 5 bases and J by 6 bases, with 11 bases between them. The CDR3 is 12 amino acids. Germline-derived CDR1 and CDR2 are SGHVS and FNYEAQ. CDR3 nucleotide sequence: TGTGCCAGCAGCGGCAATAGGGGCGAGCAGTACTTC. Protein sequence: CASSGNRGEQYF.

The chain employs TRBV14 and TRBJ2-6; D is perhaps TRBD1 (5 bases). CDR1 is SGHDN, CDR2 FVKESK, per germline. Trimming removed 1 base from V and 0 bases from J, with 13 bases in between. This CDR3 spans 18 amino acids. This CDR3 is CASSQVARVHSGANVLTF. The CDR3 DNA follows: TGTGCCAGCAGCCAAGTCGCCAGGGTTCACTCTGGGGCCAACGTCCTGACTTTC.

The chain's CDR3 is CASSVEGNYEQYF. The CDR3 nucleotides read TGTGCCAGCAGTGTTGAGGGCAACTACGAGCAGTACTTC. This chain uses TRBV6-5 with TRBJ2-7; TRBD2 is a possible D gene (5 bases). Germline CDR1 MNHEY, CDR2 SVGAGI. This CDR3 spans 13 amino acids. Trimming took 5 bases from V and 3 from J, leaving 11 bases between them.

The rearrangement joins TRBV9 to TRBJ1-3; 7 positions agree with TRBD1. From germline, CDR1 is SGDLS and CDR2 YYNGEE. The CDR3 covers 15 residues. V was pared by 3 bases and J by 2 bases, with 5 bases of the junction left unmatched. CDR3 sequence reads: CASSAGTGAGNTIYF. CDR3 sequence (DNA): TGTGCCAGCAGCGCGGGAACAGGGGCTGGAAACACCATATATTTT. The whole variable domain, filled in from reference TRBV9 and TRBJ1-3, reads DSGVTQTPKHLITATGQRVTLRCSPRSGDLSVYWYQQSLDQGLQFLIQYYNGEERAKGNILERFSAQQFPDLHSELNLSSLELGDSALYFCASSAGTGAGNTIYFGEGSWLTVV.

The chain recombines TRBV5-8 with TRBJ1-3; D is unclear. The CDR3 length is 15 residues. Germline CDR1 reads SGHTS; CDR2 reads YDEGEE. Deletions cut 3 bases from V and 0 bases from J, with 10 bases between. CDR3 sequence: CASSSWESSGNTIYF. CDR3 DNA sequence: TGTGCCAGCAGCTCTTGGGAGAGCTCTGGAAACACCATATATTTT.

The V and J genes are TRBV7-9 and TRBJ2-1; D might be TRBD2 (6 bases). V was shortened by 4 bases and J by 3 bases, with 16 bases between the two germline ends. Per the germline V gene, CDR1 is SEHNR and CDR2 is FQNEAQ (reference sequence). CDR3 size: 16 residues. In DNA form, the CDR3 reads TGTGCCAGCAGCTCAGCCGGGACTTCTAACTACAATGAGCAGTTCTTC. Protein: CASSSAGTSNYNEQFF.

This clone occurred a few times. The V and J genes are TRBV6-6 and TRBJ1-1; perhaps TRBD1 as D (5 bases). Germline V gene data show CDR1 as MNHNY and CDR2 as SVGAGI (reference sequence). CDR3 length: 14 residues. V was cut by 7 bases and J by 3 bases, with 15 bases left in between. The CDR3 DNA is TGTGCCAGCACCTTGGGGGGGGAAGACACTGAAGCTTTCTTT. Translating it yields CASTLGGEDTEAFF.

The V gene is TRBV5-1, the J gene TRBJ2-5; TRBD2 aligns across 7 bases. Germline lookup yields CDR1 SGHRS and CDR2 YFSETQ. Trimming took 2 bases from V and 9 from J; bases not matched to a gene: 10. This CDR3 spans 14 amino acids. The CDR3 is CASSFSGEWEAQYF. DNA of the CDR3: TGCGCCAGCAGCTTCAGCGGGGAATGGGAGGCCCAGTACTTC.

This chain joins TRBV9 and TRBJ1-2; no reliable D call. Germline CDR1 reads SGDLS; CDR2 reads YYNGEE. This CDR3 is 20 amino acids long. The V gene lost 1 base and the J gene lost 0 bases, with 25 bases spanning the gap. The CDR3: CASSVSSRSEHTKTNYGYTF. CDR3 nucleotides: TGTGCCAGCAGCGTAAGTAGTCGCTCCGAGCATACCAAAACTAACTATGGCTACACCTTC. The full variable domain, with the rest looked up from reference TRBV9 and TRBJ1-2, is DSGVTQTPKHLITATGQRVTLRCSPRSGDLSVYWYQQSLDQGLQFLIQYYNGEERAKGNILERFSAQQFPDLHSELNLSSLELGDSALYFCASSVSSRSEHTKTNYGYTFGSGTRLTVV.

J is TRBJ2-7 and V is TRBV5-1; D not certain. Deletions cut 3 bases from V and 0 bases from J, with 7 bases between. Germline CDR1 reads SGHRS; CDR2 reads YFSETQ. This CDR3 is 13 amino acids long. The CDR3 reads CASSSGNSYEQYF. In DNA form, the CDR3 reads TGCGCCAGCAGCTCAGGAAACTCCTACGAGCAGTACTTC.

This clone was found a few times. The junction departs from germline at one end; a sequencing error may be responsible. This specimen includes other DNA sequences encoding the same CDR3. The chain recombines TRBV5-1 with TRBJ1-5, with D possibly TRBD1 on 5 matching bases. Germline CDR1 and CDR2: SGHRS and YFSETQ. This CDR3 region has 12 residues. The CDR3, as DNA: TGTGCCAGCAGCTTGCAGGGTCAGCCCCAGCATTTT. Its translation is CASSLQGQPQHF.

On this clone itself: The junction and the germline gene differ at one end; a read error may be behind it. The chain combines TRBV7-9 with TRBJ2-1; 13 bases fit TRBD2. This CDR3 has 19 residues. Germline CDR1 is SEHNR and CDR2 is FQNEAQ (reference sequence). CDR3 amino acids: CSSSSPGLAGRASYNEQFF. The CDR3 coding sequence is TGTTCCAGCAGCTCACCGGGACTAGCGGGGAGGGCGTCCTACAATGAGCAGTTCTTC.

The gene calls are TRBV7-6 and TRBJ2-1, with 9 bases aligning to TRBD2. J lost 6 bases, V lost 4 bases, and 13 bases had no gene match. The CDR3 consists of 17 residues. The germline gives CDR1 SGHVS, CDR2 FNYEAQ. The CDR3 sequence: CASSSALAGAYFNEQFF. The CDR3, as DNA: TGTGCCAGCAGCTCGGCATTAGCGGGGGCTTACTTCAATGAGCAGTTCTTC.

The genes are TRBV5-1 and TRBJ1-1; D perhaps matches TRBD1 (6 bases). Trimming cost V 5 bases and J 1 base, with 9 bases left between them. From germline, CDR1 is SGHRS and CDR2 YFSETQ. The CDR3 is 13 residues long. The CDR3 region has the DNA TGCGCCAGCAGACGGACAGAGAACACTGAAGCTTTCTTT. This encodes CASRRTENTEAFF.

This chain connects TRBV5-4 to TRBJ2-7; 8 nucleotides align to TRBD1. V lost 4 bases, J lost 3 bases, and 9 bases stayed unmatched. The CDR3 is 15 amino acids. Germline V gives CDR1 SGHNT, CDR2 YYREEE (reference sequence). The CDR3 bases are TGTGCCAGCAGCGACGGACAGGGAACCCTCTACGAGCAGTACTTC. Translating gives CASSDGQGTLYEQYF.

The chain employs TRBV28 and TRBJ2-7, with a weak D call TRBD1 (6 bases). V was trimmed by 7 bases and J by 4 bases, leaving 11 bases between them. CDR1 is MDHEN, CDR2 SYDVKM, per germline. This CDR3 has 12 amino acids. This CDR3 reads CASTQGRYEQYF. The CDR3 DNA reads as TGTGCCAGCACCCAGGGGAGATACGAGCAGTACTTC.

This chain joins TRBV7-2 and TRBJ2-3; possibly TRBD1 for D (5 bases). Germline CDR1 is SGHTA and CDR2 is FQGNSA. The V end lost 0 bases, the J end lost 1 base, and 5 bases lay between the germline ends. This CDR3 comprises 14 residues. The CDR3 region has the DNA TGTGCCAGCAGCTTAGCCAGGGGCACAGATACGCAGTATTTT. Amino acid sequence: CASSLARGTDTQYF.

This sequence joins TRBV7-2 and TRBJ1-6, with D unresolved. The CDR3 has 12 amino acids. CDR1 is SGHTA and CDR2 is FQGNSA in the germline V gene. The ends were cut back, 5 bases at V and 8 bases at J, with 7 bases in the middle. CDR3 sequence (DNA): TGTGCCAGCAGCAAGAGCGATTCACCCCTCCACTTT. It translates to CASSKSDSPLHF. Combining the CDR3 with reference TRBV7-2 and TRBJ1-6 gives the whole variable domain GAGVSQSPSNKVTEKGKDVELRCDPISGHTALYWYRQSLGQGLEFLIYFQGNSAPDKSGLPSDRFSAERTGGSVSTLTIQRTQQEDSAVYLCASSKSDSPLHFGNGTRLTVT.

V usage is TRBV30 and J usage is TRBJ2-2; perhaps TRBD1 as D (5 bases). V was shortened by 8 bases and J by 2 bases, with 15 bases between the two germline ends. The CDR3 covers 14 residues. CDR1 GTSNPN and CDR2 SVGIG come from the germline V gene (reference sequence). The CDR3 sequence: CAGNRIGNTGELFF. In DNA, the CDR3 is TGTGCCGGTAACAGGATCGGAAACACCGGGGAGCTGTTTTTT.

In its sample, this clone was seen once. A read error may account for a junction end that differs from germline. CDR3 in DNA: TGTTCCAGCAGTAGGGGAGGGGAGACCTACGAGCAGTACTTC. Its translation: CSSSRGGETYEQYF. The rearrangement joins TRBV7-9 to TRBJ2-7, with 7 nucleotides matching TRBD2. This CDR3 is built from 14 residues. Germline assignment: CDR1 SEHNR and CDR2 FQNEAQ (reference sequence).

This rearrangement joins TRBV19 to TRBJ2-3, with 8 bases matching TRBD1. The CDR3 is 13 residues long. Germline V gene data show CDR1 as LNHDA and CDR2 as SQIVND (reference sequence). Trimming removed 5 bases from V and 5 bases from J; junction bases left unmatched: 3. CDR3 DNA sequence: TGTGCCAGTAGTCCTACAGGGGGAGATACGCAGTATTTT. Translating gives CASSPTGGDTQYF.

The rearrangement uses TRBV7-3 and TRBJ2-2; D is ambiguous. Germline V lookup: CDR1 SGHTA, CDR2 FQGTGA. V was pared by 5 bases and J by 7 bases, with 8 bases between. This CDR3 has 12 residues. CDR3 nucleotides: TGTGCCAGCAGCCCGGTGGTCGGGGAGCTGTTTTTT. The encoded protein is CASSPVVGELFF.

CDR3 loop: CASSLGGQETQYF. The CDR3 nucleotides read TGCGCCAGCAGCTTGGGAGGTCAAGAGACCCAGTACTTC. The rearrangement links TRBV5-1 to TRBJ2-5; no clear D. The CDR3 is 13 residues long. Germline V lookup: CDR1 SGHRS, CDR2 YFSETQ. The V and J ends lost 0 bases and 2 bases respectively, with 5 bases between them.

CDR3 amino acids: CASSPGLANTQYF. The DNA for the CDR3 is TGTGCCAGCAGCCCCGGACTAGCCAATACGCAGTATTTT. The chain combines TRBV11-2 with TRBJ2-3; 8 positions match TRBD2. With V trimmed by 5 bases and J by 7 bases, 5 bases remained unmatched. CDR3 size: 13 residues. Germline-derived CDR1 and CDR2 are SGHAT and FQNNGV.

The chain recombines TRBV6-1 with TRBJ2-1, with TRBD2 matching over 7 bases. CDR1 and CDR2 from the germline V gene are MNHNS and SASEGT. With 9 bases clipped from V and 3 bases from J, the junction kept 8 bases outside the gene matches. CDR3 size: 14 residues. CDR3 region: CASQTSEFYNEQFF. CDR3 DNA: TGTGCCAGTCAAACTAGCGAGTTCTACAATGAGCAGTTCTTC.